This T cell receptor beta chain was identified in a study of T cell responses to AZD1222 COVID-19 vaccine. Study information: Second-dose schedules of about 4 or about 12 weeks were combined.

CDR3 length: 14 amino acids. The ends lost 5 bases at V and 0 bases at J; junction bases unmatched: 3. The germline gives CDR1 SEHNR, CDR2 FQNEAQ (reference sequence). Sequencing used immunoSEQ multiplex PCR; TCRdb keeps in-frame clones, though not all of them. This sample has roughly 150,000 clones; about four fifths occur once, and the top ten carry roughly 4%. Notes on the study in general: Clonal diversity was possibly underestimated, and white British individuals and females predominated among donors. In all cases, repertoires were sampled only after the peak T cell response. Distributed over spike, vaccine-associated CD4 TCRs predominated at 160-218 and 743-854.

About this clone itself: Its antigen is not known.

The receptor's source is an adult in good health. The sample consisted of peripheral blood, taken on day 0 of AZD1222 vaccination. The chain combines TRBV7-9 with TRBJ1-1; 7 positions agree with TRBD1. The CDR3 region has the DNA TGTGCCAGCAGCGCGGGACAGTTGAACACTGAAGCTTTCTTT. The encoded protein is CASSAGQLNTEAFF.